A selection of T cell receptor beta chains follows, all from one sample in a study of blood T cell repertoires in COVID-19. Assay: immunoSEQ multiplex PCR; the TCRdb copy retains only in-frame clones and omits some. This table has about 100,000 clones, more than 85% appearing once. The sequenced sample consisted of peripheral blood. The receptors here all came from a man aged 50 to 59 with active COVID-19. CDR3s include the opening cysteine and the closing phenylalanine or tryptophan. The D gene is left open where the match is weak. A row's size may be missing; if present it is once, few, many or a size class.

j_gene: TRBJ2-7
v_gene: TRBV7-9
abundance: -
d_gene: -
CDR3aa: CASAAGLEQYF
CDR3nt: TGTGCCAGCGCGGCAGGGCTCGAGCAGTACTTC

j_gene: TRBJ2-1
v_gene: TRBV27
abundance: -
d_gene: -
CDR3aa: CASSFEANSYNEQFF
CDR3nt: TGTGCCAGCAGTTTTGAGGCGAACTCCTACAATGAGCAGTTCTTC

j_gene: TRBJ1-1
v_gene: TRBV7-9
abundance: -
d_gene: TRBD1
CDR3aa: CASSLGTGKNTEAFF
CDR3nt: TGTGCCAGCAGCCTGGGGACAGGGAAGAACACTGAAGCTTTCTTT

j_gene: TRBJ1-1
v_gene: TRBV19
abundance: -
d_gene: -
CDR3aa: CASKLGPANTEAFF
CDR3nt: TGTGCCAGTAAACTGGGGCCCGCGAACACTGAAGCTTTCTTT

j_gene: TRBJ2-1
v_gene: TRBV9
abundance: once
d_gene: TRBD1
CDR3aa: CASSLNGQGVSYNEQFF
CDR3nt: TGTGCCAGCAGCCTCAACGGACAGGGCGTCTCCTACAATGAGCAGTTCTTC

j_gene: TRBJ2-1
v_gene: TRBV24-1
abundance: -
d_gene: TRBD2
CDR3aa: CATSDSGLVLNEQFF
CDR3nt: TGTGCCACCAGTGACAGCGGACTAGTCCTCAATGAGCAGTTCTTC

j_gene: TRBJ1-2
v_gene: TRBV19
abundance: -
d_gene: -
CDR3aa: CASREEDNYGYTF
CDR3nt: TGTGCCAGTAGGGAGGAGGACAACTATGGCTACACCTTC

j_gene: TRBJ1-5
v_gene: TRBV5-5
abundance: -
d_gene: -
CDR3aa: CASSLAPRTAYSNQPQHF
CDR3nt: TGTGCCAGCAGCTTGGCCCCTAGGACAGCTTATAGCAATCAGCCCCAGCATTTT

j_gene: TRBJ2-3
v_gene: TRBV4-2
abundance: -
d_gene: TRBD2
CDR3aa: CASSQVEREVRLSTDTQYF
CDR3nt: TGTGCCAGCAGCCAAGTCGAGCGGGAGGTGAGATTGAGCACAGATACGCAGTATTTT

j_gene: TRBJ1-2
v_gene: TRBV3-1/TRBV3-2
abundance: once
d_gene: TRBD1
CDR3aa: CASGGQTNYGYTF
CDR3nt: TGTGCCAGCGGGGGACAGACCAACTATGGCTACACCTTC

j_gene: TRBJ2-1
v_gene: TRBV7-2
abundance: -
d_gene: TRBD2
CDR3aa: CASSSISGGTYNEQFF
CDR3nt: TGTGCCAGCAGCTCTATTAGCGGGGGCACCTACAATGAGCAGTTCTTC

j_gene: TRBJ2-5
v_gene: TRBV19
abundance: -
d_gene: -
CDR3aa: CASSIGGAGVETQYF
CDR3nt: TGTGCCAGTAGTATCGGAGGGGCCGGGGTAGAGACCCAGTACTTC

j_gene: TRBJ1-5
v_gene: TRBV6-2/TRBV6-3
abundance: -
d_gene: -
CDR3aa: CASSLARGPQHF
CDR3nt: TGTGCCAGCAGCCTAGCGAGAGGGCCCCAGCATTTT

j_gene: TRBJ2-7
v_gene: TRBV14
abundance: -
d_gene: TRBD1
CDR3aa: CASSPRTGPFYEQYF
CDR3nt: TGTGCCAGCAGCCCTCGGACAGGACCTTTTTACGAGCAGTACTTC

j_gene: TRBJ1-2
v_gene: TRBV2
abundance: -
d_gene: -
CDR3aa: CASSDNRDIYGYTF
CDR3nt: TGTGCCAGCAGTGACAACAGGGATATCTATGGCTACACCTTC

j_gene: TRBJ1-6
v_gene: TRBV19
abundance: -
d_gene: TRBD1
CDR3aa: CASNPQGAMFSPLHF
CDR3nt: TGTGCCAGTAATCCACAGGGGGCGATGTTTTCACCCCTCCACTTT

j_gene: TRBJ2-5
v_gene: TRBV18
abundance: -
d_gene: -
CDR3aa: CASSPRPGETQYF
CDR3nt: TGTGCCAGCTCACCACGACCGGGGGAGACCCAGTACTTC

j_gene: TRBJ2-3
v_gene: TRBV7-2
abundance: once
d_gene: TRBD2
CDR3aa: CASKPGLALDTQYF
CDR3nt: TGTGCCAGCAAGCCGGGACTAGCGTTAGATACGCAGTATTTT

j_gene: TRBJ1-6
v_gene: TRBV7-9
abundance: -
d_gene: TRBD1
CDR3aa: CASSTDRDNSPLHF
CDR3nt: TGTGCCAGCAGCACGGACAGGGATAATTCACCCCTCCACTTT

j_gene: TRBJ2-6
v_gene: TRBV6-5
abundance: -
d_gene: -
CDR3aa: CASSSTGTGANVLTF
CDR3nt: TGTGCCAGCAGCAGCACAGGGACCGGGGCCAACGTCCTGACTTTC

j_gene: TRBJ2-1
v_gene: TRBV15
abundance: few
d_gene: -
CDR3aa: CATSRDLAGHEQFF
CDR3nt: TGTGCCACCAGCAGAGATCTGGCAGGGCATGAGCAGTTCTTC

j_gene: TRBJ2-1
v_gene: TRBV5-4
abundance: -
d_gene: TRBD2
CDR3aa: CASKRSGPTSGRAYEQFF
CDR3nt: TGTGCCAGCAAGCGATCGGGACCGACTAGCGGGAGGGCGTATGAGCAGTTCTTC

j_gene: TRBJ2-7
v_gene: TRBV5-1
abundance: -
d_gene: TRBD1
CDR3aa: CASSLVPGQIYEQYF
CDR3nt: TGCGCCAGCAGCTTGGTCCCGGGACAGATTTACGAGCAGTACTTC

j_gene: TRBJ2-5
v_gene: TRBV5-1
abundance: once
d_gene: TRBD2
CDR3aa: CASSLASGVQETQYF
CDR3nt: TGCGCCAGCAGCTTGGCTAGCGGAGTTCAAGAGACCCAGTACTTC

j_gene: TRBJ2-4
v_gene: TRBV6-1
abundance: -
d_gene: TRBD1
CDR3aa: CASSEWDRGPKNIQYF
CDR3nt: TGTGCCAGCAGTGAATGGGACAGGGGGCCAAAAAACATTCAGTACTTC

j_gene: TRBJ2-7
v_gene: TRBV5-6
abundance: once
d_gene: -
CDR3aa: CASSPNWTSVGEQYF
CDR3nt: TGTGCCAGCAGCCCGAACTGGACTTCGGTCGGTGAGCAGTACTTC

j_gene: TRBJ2-7
v_gene: TRBV6-5
abundance: -
d_gene: TRBD1
CDR3aa: CASSPRRQGPYEQYF
CDR3nt: TGTGCCAGCAGTCCCCGGCGACAGGGTCCCTACGAGCAGTACTTC

j_gene: TRBJ2-4
v_gene: TRBV29-1
abundance: -
d_gene: TRBD1
CDR3aa: CSVSTLTGGAKNIQYF
CDR3nt: TGCAGCGTTTCCACTCTGACAGGGGGGGCCAAAAACATTCAGTACTTC

j_gene: TRBJ2-2
v_gene: TRBV18
abundance: -
d_gene: -
CDR3aa: CASSPGPSGELFF
CDR3nt: TGTGCCAGCTCACCAGGGCCCTCCGGGGAGCTGTTTTTT

j_gene: TRBJ2-3
v_gene: TRBV30
abundance: -
d_gene: -
CDR3aa: CAWNLGPSTDTQYF
CDR3nt: TGTGCCTGGAACTTGGGGCCAAGCACAGATACGCAGTATTTT